The 23 T cell receptor beta chains below were found in one sample sequenced in a study of shared clonotypes between healthy human individuals. Sequencing used immunoSEQ multiplex PCR; TCRdb keeps in-frame clones, though not all of them. The table shows a few million clones, with around 94% occurring only once. Sequencing was performed on naive CD4+ T cells sorted from blood. Subset indicated: CD45RA+ positively selected. These receptors originate from a man aged 18-30 years in good health.

About this clone: Other DNA sequences in the sample encode the same CDR3. The chain combines TRBV11-2 with TRBJ2-1; D is tentatively TRBD1 or TRBD2 (5 bases each). CDR1 and CDR2 from the germline V gene are SGHAT and FQNNGV. V was pared by 4 bases and J by 9 bases, with 7 bases between. The CDR3 spans 11 residues. CDR3 protein: CASSSGGEQFF. The CDR3, as DNA: TGTGCCAGCAGCTCTGGGGGTGAGCAGTTCTTC.

The chain employs TRBV9 and TRBJ2-1, with no clear D. Per germline, CDR1 SGDLS and CDR2 YYNGEE. Trimming stripped 1 base from V and 9 bases from J, with 14 bases between. The CDR3 extends over 14 amino acids. The CDR3 nucleotides read TGTGCCAGCAGCGTACCCCCGGAATCCGGTGAGCAGTTCTTC. Translating gives CASSVPPESGEQFF.

The chain is built from TRBV10-3 and TRBJ2-1; no definite D call. V was clipped by 0 bases and J by 11 bases, with 11 bases between them. The CDR3 consists of 13 residues. Germline V gives CDR1 ENHRY, CDR2 SYGVKD. Here the CDR3 reads CAISESFLTQQFF. The CDR3 coding sequence is TGTGCCATCAGTGAGTCGTTTCTTACGCAGCAGTTCTTC.

The gene calls are TRBV6-5 and TRBJ2-1; D gene ambiguous. V was cut by 5 bases and J by 10 bases, with 18 bases left in between. Per the germline V gene, CDR1 is MNHEY and CDR2 is SVGAGI. This CDR3 contains 14 residues. In DNA, the CDR3 is TGTGCCAGCAGTAAACTCCCGACTGGAAGCGAGCAGTTCTTC. This codes for CASSKLPTGSEQFF.

The chain carries TRBV7-9 and TRBJ2-4, with no clear D. V lost 4 bases and J lost 4, with 5 bases in between. The germline V gene has CDR1 SEHNR and CDR2 FQNEAQ (reference sequence). CDR3 length: 12 amino acids. The CDR3 here is CASSSQKNIQYF. The CDR3 DNA is TGTGCCAGCAGCTCGCAAAAAAACATTCAGTACTTC.

This chain joins TRBV27 and TRBJ2-5; D might be TRBD1 (5 bases). Trimming pared 6 bases from V and 1 base from J, leaving 15 bases between. Germline V gene data show CDR1 as MNHEY and CDR2 as SMNVEV (reference sequence). The CDR3 runs 15 residues. CDR3: CASRLGVGPQETQYF. The CDR3 DNA is TGTGCCAGCAGACTGGGTGTGGGGCCCCAAGAGACCCAGTACTTC.

Of note for this clone: At one end, the junction sequence differs from germline, possibly due to a read error. The gene calls are TRBV2 and TRBJ1-6; D gene uncertain. The CDR3 is 15 residues long. CDR1 and CDR2 (germline): SNHLY, FYNNEI. CDR3 loop: CASSEGPPANSPLHF. The CDR3 DNA reads as TGTGCCAGCAGCGAAGGACCGCCCGCCAATTCACCCCTCCACTTT.

The chain's CDR3 is CASRGAGTGELFF. In DNA, the CDR3 is TGTGCCAGCCGGGGGGCAGGTACCGGGGAGCTGTTTTTT. The chain links TRBV11-3 to TRBJ2-2; TRBD2 is a possible D gene (7 bases). CDR1 SGHNT and CDR2 YENEEA come from the germline V gene. V was clipped by 8 bases and J by 5 bases, with 12 bases between them. The CDR3 loop spans 13 amino acids.

This chain joins TRBV30 and TRBJ1-2, with 9 nucleotides matching TRBD1. Germline CDR1 GTSNPN, CDR2 SVGIG (reference sequence). The CDR3 has 19 amino acids. V shed 2 bases, J shed 2 bases, and the junction held 18 bases outside the gene matches. The CDR3, as DNA: TGTGCCTGGAGTCAATATCGTGGGTTACAGGGGGCTAGGAACTATGGCTACACCTTC. It codes for CAWSQYRGLQGARNYGYTF.

The rearrangement joins TRBV19 to TRBJ1-2; D is undetermined. Between the trimmed V and J ends, which lost 7 bases and 1 base, there was a span of 13 bases. The CDR3 spans 14 residues. The germline V gene encodes CDR1 LNHDA and CDR2 SQIVND (reference sequence). Here the CDR3 reads CASTEGPNNYGYTF. CDR3 sequence (DNA): TGTGCCAGTACGGAGGGCCCGAATAACTATGGCTACACCTTC.

The chain recombines TRBV5-1 with TRBJ2-1, with 10 bases fitting TRBD2. The germline V gene has CDR1 SGHRS and CDR2 YFSETQ. The J segment lost 8 bases and the V segment lost 5 bases, leaving 10 bases of the junction unmatched. CDR3 length: 15 amino acids. The CDR3 DNA follows: TGCGCCAGCAGTGAGCGGGAGGGCGGGGTTGATGAGCAGTTCTTC. Amino acids: CASSEREGGVDEQFF.

The rearrangement links TRBV19 to TRBJ2-5; 9 bases are shared with TRBD1. Germline loops: CDR1 LNHDA, CDR2 SQIVND (reference sequence). V dropped 8 bases and J dropped 5; count of bases not matched to a gene: 12. The CDR3 has 15 amino acids. CDR3 coding DNA: TGTGCCAGTTCCCGACAGGCGGGGACAGGGGAGACCCAGTACTTC. It specifies CASSRQAGTGETQYF. Filled out from reference TRBV19 and TRBJ2-5, the complete variable domain reads DGGITQSPKYLFRKEGQNVTLSCEQNLNHDAMYWYRQDPGQGLRLIYYSQIVNDFQKGDIAEGYSVSREKKESFPLTVTSAQKNPTAFYLCASSRQAGTGETQYFGPGTRLLVL.

Notes on this clone: The same CDR3 also results from other DNA sequences found in this sample. The chain uses TRBV6-5 and TRBJ1-4; 8 bases agree with TRBD1. V was clipped by 6 bases and J by 2 bases; unmatched bases: 2. CDR3 length: 14 residues. Germline values: CDR1 MNHEY, CDR2 SVGAGI. The DNA for the CDR3 is TGTGCCAGCAGCAGGACAGGGACTAATGAAAAACTGTTTTTT. Amino acid sequence: CASSRTGTNEKLFF.

J is TRBJ2-1 and V is TRBV6-6, with a possible D match to TRBD1 (6 bases). Germline lookup yields CDR1 MNHNY and CDR2 SVGAGI (reference sequence). This CDR3 spans 13 amino acids. Trimming left V 2 bases short and J 9 bases short, with 11 bases between. CDR3 in DNA: TGTGCCAGCAGTTACGCAGGGGCTGGTGAGCAGTTCTTC. This codes for CASSYAGAGEQFF.

V is TRBV5-5 and J is TRBJ2-1; perhaps TRBD1 as D (6 bases). The CDR3 loop spans 14 amino acids. Trimming removed 4 bases at V and 5 bases at J, with 13 bases between. Germline lookup yields CDR1 SGHKS and CDR2 YYEKEE (reference sequence). CDR3 bases: TGTGCCAGCAGCGACAGGCTGGGGCACAATGAGCAGTTCTTC. This encodes CASSDRLGHNEQFF.

Comments on this clone: Other DNA sequences in the sample encode the same CDR3. The chain is built from TRBV2 and TRBJ1-2; the D gene is possibly TRBD1 (5 bases). Trimming stripped 5 bases from V and 2 bases from J, with 9 bases between. The CDR3 totals 13 residues. Germline V gene sequence: CDR1 SNHLY, CDR2 FYNNEI. CDR3 sequence: CASSPDRNYGYTF. The CDR3 DNA reads TGTGCCAGCAGTCCCGACAGAAACTATGGCTACACCTTC.

V and J are TRBV29-1 and TRBJ1-1; no definite D call. Germline assignment: CDR1 SQVTM and CDR2 ANQGSEA. Trimming cost V 5 bases and J 1 base, with 14 bases left between them. CDR3 length: 14 amino acids. CDR3 in DNA: TGCAGCGTTAACTATCAGTCTCGGAACACTGAAGCTTTCTTT. The encoded protein is CSVNYQSRNTEAFF.

The V gene is TRBV11-2, the J gene TRBJ2-7, with 7 bases fitting TRBD1. J was trimmed by 5 bases and V by 5 bases; bases with no gene match: 15. This CDR3 is built from 16 residues. The germline CDR1 and CDR2 sequences are SGHAT and FQNNGV. The CDR3 DNA reads TGTGCCAGCAGCCTACCTTGGGGGACAGAGGGCAACGAGCAGTACTTC. Its translation is CASSLPWGTEGNEQYF.

This clone was seen once. The chain uses TRBV4-1 and TRBJ1-1, with D perhaps TRBD1 (6 bases). The CDR3 contains 15 residues. Trimming left V 0 bases short and J 4 bases short, with 12 bases between. The V gene's germline CDR1 is MGHRA and CDR2 YSYEKL. The CDR3 nucleotides are TGCGCCAGCAGCCAAGAATCAGGGGCATCCACTGAAGCTTTCTTT. This sequence encodes CASSQESGASTEAFF.

This clone was found once. This rearrangement joins TRBV2 to TRBJ2-3; D ambiguous. The V and J ends lost 0 bases and 2 bases respectively, with 6 bases between them. The CDR3 contains 14 residues. Germline CDR1 and CDR2: SNHLY and FYNNEI. CDR3 loop: CASSEATNTDTQYF. CDR3 bases: TGTGCCAGCAGTGAAGCCACCAACACAGATACGCAGTATTTT.

Comment on this clone: The same CDR3 is also encoded by other DNA sequences in this sample. The chain joins TRBV7-9 to TRBJ2-7; no firm D call. The V end was cut by 3 bases, the J end by 5 bases, with 5 bases between. The CDR3 spans 11 residues. The germline V gene has CDR1 SEHNR and CDR2 FQNEAQ (reference sequence). The CDR3 bases are TGTGCCAGCAGCTTCGGAAACGAGCAGTACTTC. Its protein product is CASSFGNEQYF.

The chain recombines TRBV28 with TRBJ1-4; D is undetermined. V was trimmed by 5 bases and J by 8 bases, leaving 12 bases between them. The CDR3 has 13 amino acids. CDR1 and CDR2 from the germline V gene are MDHEN and SYDVKM. This CDR3 is CASSTGIGEKLFF. For the CDR3, the DNA is TGTGCCAGCAGTACGGGGATAGGAGAAAAACTGTTTTTT. Drawing the rest from reference TRBV28 and TRBJ1-4, the complete variable domain is DVKVTQSSRYLVKRTGEKVFLECVQDMDHENMFWYRQDPGLGLRLIYFSYDVKMKEKGDIPEGYSVSREKKERFSLILESASTNQTSMYLCASSTGIGEKLFFGSGTQLSVL.

The chain is built from TRBV7-9 and TRBJ2-1; 10 positions match TRBD2. The length of the CDR3 is 18 residues. Losses at the gene ends were 0 bases for V and 5 bases for J; bases not matched to a gene: 10. Germline V lookup: CDR1 SEHNR, CDR2 FQNEAQ (reference sequence). The CDR3 DNA sequence: TGTGCCAGCAGCTTAGCCTCCCTACTAGCGGGGCGGAACAATGAGCAGTTCTTC. Protein product: CASSLASLLAGRNNEQFF.